Below, 18 T cell receptor beta chains from the same sample are listed, as sequenced in a study of shared clonotypes between healthy human individuals (dated by TCRdb to the early 2020s). The method was the immunoSEQ multiplex PCR assay. The immuneACCESS repertoire file appears here via TCRdb, limited to in-frame rearrangements. These files lack a portion of the clones; in checked studies, under half of the deficit traces to unresolved V genes, and the cause of the others is not known. The sample table records around 550,000 clones; approximately 96% of these occur just once. The ten largest clonotypes hold over 0.095% of the sample. CD8 naive samples were obtained by positive selection for CCR7 among CD45RO-negative cells, yielding a CD45RA+CCR7+ population from which TemRA cells were excluded. Sequenced sample: naive CD8+ T cells sorted from blood. In light of the paper, this sample's cell subset or site label describes: CD45RA+CCR7+. Source of these receptors: a young woman in good health.

This rearrangement joins TRBV6-1 to TRBJ2-5; D unresolved. The CDR3 has 16 amino acids. Germline V lookup: CDR1 MNHNS, CDR2 SASEGT. V was shortened by 1 base and J by 0 bases, with 12 bases between the two germline ends. CDR3 sequence (DNA): TGTGCCAGCAGTGAAGACAGAGTAACCAACCAAGAGACCCAGTACTTC. This gives the protein CASSEDRVTNQETQYF.

The chain's CDR3 is CASQGQAPYNEQFF. The CDR3 coding sequence is TGTGCCAGTCAAGGACAGGCCCCGTACAATGAGCAGTTCTTC. This chain joins TRBV19 and TRBJ2-1; 7 bases fit TRBD1. The CDR3 runs 14 residues. Trimming cost V 8 bases and J 4 bases; bases outside gene matches: 8. Per the germline V gene, CDR1 is LNHDA and CDR2 is SQIVND (reference sequence).

The chain carries TRBV13 and TRBJ1-1; 9 nucleotides line up with TRBD1. The CDR3 extends over 15 amino acids. J was trimmed by 1 base and V by 0 bases; bases with no gene match: 0. In germline, CDR1 is PRHDT, CDR2 FYEKMQ (reference sequence). The CDR3 coding sequence is TGTGCCAGCAGCTTAGGGGGACAGGGGAACACTGAAGCTTTCTTT. It codes for CASSLGGQGNTEAFF.

V usage is TRBV5-6 and J usage is TRBJ2-7; D is possibly TRBD1 (6 bases). Looked up from germline, CDR1 is SGHDT and CDR2 is YYEEEE. CDR3 size: 15 residues. The V end lost 0 bases, the J end lost 4 bases, and 14 bases lay between the germline ends. CDR3 coding DNA: TGTGCCAGCAGCTTGGCCCCCAGGGGTTCGTACGAGCAGTACTTC. Its translation is CASSLAPRGSYEQYF.

This clone appeared a single time. This chain joins TRBV27 and TRBJ1-6; 9 bases agree with TRBD1. Germline V gene sequence: CDR1 MNHEY, CDR2 SMNVEV (reference sequence). J was trimmed by 8 bases and V by 6 bases; bases with no gene match: 11. The length of the CDR3 is 16 residues. The CDR3: CASRPKTGGWDSPLHF. The CDR3 DNA follows: TGTGCCAGCAGACCTAAGACAGGGGGGTGGGATTCACCCCTCCACTTT.

The rearrangement uses TRBV6-5 and TRBJ2-7; no firm D call. From germline, CDR1 is MNHEY and CDR2 SVGAGI. This CDR3 is built from 12 residues. The V gene lost 6 bases and the J gene lost 5 bases, with 11 bases spanning the gap. The chain's CDR3 is CASSFRENEQYF. DNA of the CDR3: TGTGCCAGCAGCTTCCGCGAAAACGAGCAGTACTTC.

This chain joins TRBV28 and TRBJ2-7; TRBD2 might be the D (6 bases). The CDR3 length is 15 residues. V was trimmed by 8 bases and J by 5 bases, leaving 22 bases between them. Germline V gene sequence: CDR1 MDHEN, CDR2 SYDVKM. CDR3 loop: CASAGLGLNTDEQYF. In nucleotides, the CDR3 is TGTGCCAGCGCGGGACTCGGATTAAACACGGACGAGCAGTACTTC.

V usage is TRBV19 and J usage is TRBJ2-2, with a tentative D call TRBD2 (6 bases). The CDR3 runs to 15 residues. Trimming removed 6 bases at V and 3 bases at J, with 14 bases between. Germline-derived CDR1 and CDR2 are LNHDA and SQIVND (reference sequence). CDR3 protein: CASSLGLDYTGELFF. The CDR3 coding sequence is TGTGCCAGTAGCTTGGGACTGGATTACACCGGGGAGCTGTTTTTT.

The CDR3 nucleotides read TGTGCCAGCAGGGAAGGACAGGGGAAACAAGAGACCCAGTACTTC. This translates into CASREGQGKQETQYF. The V and J genes are TRBV27 and TRBJ2-5; 9 positions agree with TRBD1. V gave up 6 bases and J gave up 2 bases; unmatched junction bases: 7. CDR1 is MNHEY, CDR2 SMNVEV, per germline (reference sequence). CDR3 length: 15 amino acids.

CDR3 nucleotide sequence: TGTGCCAGCAGCTTAGAGTACTACGAGCAGTACTTC. Translated: CASSLEYYEQYF. This chain joins TRBV7-9 and TRBJ2-7; no firm D call. Germline-derived CDR1 and CDR2 are SEHNR and FQNEAQ (reference sequence). V was trimmed by 1 base and J by 3 bases, leaving 4 bases between them. CDR3 length equals 12 residues.

The V call is TRBV27, the J call TRBJ2-4; 15 bases are shared with TRBD2. Germline V CDR1 and CDR2: MNHEY, SMNVEV (reference sequence). The CDR3 length is 19 residues. V dropped 4 bases and J dropped 6; count of bases not matched to a gene: 13. DNA for the CDR3: TGTGCCAGCAGTTCCCTAGATCGGACTAGCGGGAGGGCCGGAAACATTCAGTACTTC. Protein product: CASSSLDRTSGRAGNIQYF.

The V call is TRBV7-9, the J call TRBJ2-1, with D unresolved. The CDR3 loop spans 13 amino acids. CDR1 is SEHNR, CDR2 FQNEAQ, per germline (reference sequence). V lost 1 base to trimming and J lost 6 bases, with 7 bases between them. In DNA form, the CDR3 reads TGTGCCAGCAGCTTAGGGCAGATCAATGAGCAGTTCTTC. Translation gives CASSLGQINEQFF.

The chain uses TRBV4-1 and TRBJ2-7; 7 bases are a match to TRBD2. V lost 1 base to trimming and J lost 4 bases; unmatched junction nucleotides: 7. CDR1 and CDR2 from the germline V gene are MGHRA and YSYEKL. The CDR3 has 15 residues. The CDR3 loop reads CASSQVGGRAYEQYF. CDR3 sequence (DNA): TGCGCCAGCAGCCAAGTGGGCGGGAGAGCTTACGAGCAGTACTTC.

J is TRBJ1-1 and V is TRBV14; the D is unclear. Germline V CDR1 and CDR2: SGHDN, FVKESK. There are 12 residues in the CDR3. The germline V and J ends were trimmed by 2 bases and 11 bases, with 12 bases remaining between them. The CDR3 nucleotides read TGTGCCAGCAGCCAATTACACCAAGACGCTTTCTTT. It translates to CASSQLHQDAFF.

The genes are TRBV25-1 and TRBJ2-7; 10 bases fit TRBD1. Germline CDR1 reads MGHDK; CDR2 reads SYGVNS. V was pared by 2 bases and J by 7 bases, with 8 bases of the junction left unmatched. The CDR3 contains 15 residues. The CDR3 loop reads CASSEIGTGEWEQYF. DNA of the CDR3: TGTGCCAGCAGTGAAATTGGGACAGGGGAATGGGAGCAGTACTTC.

The gene calls are TRBV30 and TRBJ2-7; D is possibly TRBD2 (5 bases). The CDR3 is made up of 14 amino acids. Trimming stripped 1 base from V and 2 bases from J, with 12 bases between. Germline V lookup: CDR1 GTSNPN, CDR2 SVGIG (reference sequence). CDR3 bases: TGTGCCTGGAGTGCGGCTGGGGAGACCTACGAGCAGTACTTC. It codes for CAWSAAGETYEQYF.

V usage is TRBV11-1 and J usage is TRBJ2-7; no definite D call. Looked up from germline, CDR1 is SGHAT and CDR2 is FQDESV (reference sequence). Trimming took 1 base from V and 9 from J, leaving 10 bases between them. The CDR3 length is 12 residues. This chain's CDR3 is CASSLEGEVQYF. CDR3 sequence (DNA): TGTGCCAGCAGCTTAGAGGGCGAGGTGCAGTACTTC.

The chain has TRBV6-6 and TRBJ2-2, with 8 positions matching TRBD2. The CDR3 totals 15 residues. The germline CDR1 and CDR2 sequences are MNHNY and SVGAGI (reference sequence). V gave up 6 bases and J gave up 0 bases; unmatched junction bases: 3. CDR3 DNA: TGTGCCAGCAGCTTGGGACTAGCGAACACCGGGGAGCTGTTTTTT. Translating gives CASSLGLANTGELFF.